This T cell receptor (beta chain) is from a study of cytomegalovirus exposure and HLA in healthy donors listed by TCRdb under 2017. General notes on the study: In an earlier analysis of approximately 500 of the donors, about 270 Gb of sequence data and 90 million to 120 million unique TCR beta sequences from about 190 million T cells were reported. Roughly 300 gigabases of sequencing data and tens of millions of unique TCR sequences were included in an early release covering around 650 HLA-typed donors. The genetic ancestry cluster associated with self-reported Caucasian donors included over 65% of the roughly 400 genotyped donors. The aim of the study was to test whether cataloging public T cell receptors could identify signatures of past pathogen exposure. The study profiled the T cell repertoires of hundreds of subjects by immunosequencing and related them to cytomegalovirus serostatus. A separate validation cohort of 90 to 150 different subjects was used in addition to the 666-subject first cohort. To predict cytomegalovirus infection status, the study combined high-throughput TCR immunosequencing, statistical association of individual TCRs with disease status, and machine learning. In a later analysis, previously published TCR beta repertoires from about 670 donors were re-analyzed and high-resolution HLA genotyping was added so that TCR occurrence patterns could be studied. Rather than drawing on any new phenotypic data, the later analysis identified candidate immune exposures from TCR beta sequences and the way those sequences occurred across donors. In an earlier analysis of 550 to 700 of the donors, high-throughput TCR beta sequencing was used to judge whether each TCR beta V gene segment behaved as functional or pseudogenic. Donor age, sex, ethnicity and CMV serostatus were compiled alongside the repertoire data. A later genetic analysis took genome-wide SNP genotypes for about 55% of the roughly 700 donors and used that subset as a discovery cohort. All discovery cohort repertoires had been generated on a single sequencing platform. Both class I and class II loci were covered by HLA typing, at four-digit resolution. Typing coverage varied by locus: roughly 620-640 donors for A, B, C, DRB1 and DQB1; roughly 520 for DQA1; approximately 570 for DPA1; under 490 for DPB1. A handful of DR-DQ haplotypes were treated as single units for association and clustering because of strong linkage in the cohort. Across about 380 genotyped donors of the cohort, an average of 235,054 unique TCR beta nucleotide sequences per donor were sequenced, and around 19% of those sequences were non-productive.

The library was prepared using the immunoSEQ multiplex PCR assay. The multiplex PCR relied on a mix of 60 forward primers for TCR Vbeta segments and 13 reverse primers for TCR Jbeta segments. A multiplex PCR assay on genomic DNA amplified the CDR3 region of rearranged TCR beta genes. On the Illumina HiSeq System, the amplified TCR beta libraries were sequenced as 87-base-pair reads. As for the authors' bioinformatics: A later analysis tallied 75 million to 95 million unique TCR beta chains across the roughly 610 repertoires, and some 12 million of those chains were shared by two or more donors. Raw reads were error-corrected and collapsed into unique sequences by a nearest-neighbor algorithm in which closely related sequences were merged to remove PCR and sequencing errors. To assign V, D and J gene segments, CDR3 sequences were aligned to IMGT reference sequences. For a sequence to be retained, a match of at least six nucleotides to both a V gene segment and a J gene segment was required. A rearrangement counted as productive if the CDR3 had no stop codons and remained in frame with V and J, and every other rearrangement counted as non-productive. Following IMGT convention, CDR3 was defined as the stretch from the second conserved V-encoded cysteine to the conserved J-encoded phenylalanine. The earlier analysis of 587 of the donors excluded sequences that lacked an unambiguous match to a single V gene segment. In an earlier analysis of approximately 550 of the donors, V segments were called functional above 56.7% productive rearrangements and were called segregating when the between-donor standard deviation exceeded 5%. A statistical classification framework was built for diagnosing cytomegalovirus status from the catalog of TCR beta chain sequences. In a later analysis, V and J genes were assigned by comparing TCR nucleotide sequences against IMGT/GENE-DB human TR gene sequences. The TCRdist pipeline was used in a later analysis to assign CDR3 sequences and most-parsimonious VDJ recombination scenarios. A later analysis defined each TCR beta chain by its CDR3 amino acid sequence plus V-gene family, and excluded reads lacking a unique V-gene family. As a way to deal with suspected cross-contamination and a sequencing artifact, a later analysis dropped roughly 620 nucleotide sequences that were highly shared and had low generation probability. For each public chain, a later analysis derived a clonal expansion index from normalized ranks of inferred template counts within each repertoire. In a later analysis, generation probabilities were computed using a VDJ recombination model fitted to out-of-frame rearrangements, and the results were checked against IGoR. In a later analysis, TCR-TCR, TCR-HLA and TCR-CMV co-occurrence was scored with hypergeometric tests, and a repertoire-size bias correction was applied to TCR pairs. In a later analysis, false discovery rates were estimated by permuting HLA or CMV assignments 20 times. A later analysis grouped co-occurring TCRs with DBSCAN, adding TCRdist sequence similarity when clustering within HLA-allele-positive subsets. Co-occurrence clustering excluded repertoires with fewer than 30,000 or more than 120,000 public chains, plus five with anomalous nucleotide sharing. TCRdb obtained this table from immuneACCESS and retained in-frame rearrangements with V and J assigned. These tables miss some clones; where compared with another copy, unresolved V genes account for less than half of the shortfall, and the remainder is unexplained. V, J and clone size are taken as reported in that table, and D and trimming were inferred from the DNA itself. The sample table shows fewer than 250,000 clones, and roughly 80% are seen once. Together, the top ten hold 2.5% to 4% of the sample.

The paper as a whole reports these results and caveats: A later genetic analysis reported fewer N-insertions in productive TCRs among donors in an Asian-associated ancestry cluster than the roughly 620-donor mean. A cluster of highly shared sequence variants was judged likely to represent a technical artifact of the sequencing pipeline. A later analysis found that TCR association rates varied across HLA loci, with DRB1 alleles showing the most associated TCRs and HLA-C alleles the fewest. Because counts were too low, seventeen rarely observed V segments, including chromosome 9 orphons, were left out of the earlier analysis of approximately 580 of the donors. In a later analysis, HLA-associated TCR beta chains showed more clonal expansion and lower generation probabilities than non-associated chains that were equally common. The authors suggested that the approach could potentially be extended to other disease states and immunological phenotypes. Some IMGT-functional V segments, including TRBV6-2 and TRBV6-3, could not be told apart with the 87-base-pair reads, so those segments were excluded. A further reported finding was that TCR beta sequences accurately predicted the HLA-A and HLA-B alleles for most subjects in the first cohort. HLA typing was unavailable for some donors at each locus, so association tests used only the typed subset. According to a later analysis, parvovirus B19, influenza, CMV and Epstein-Barr virus appeared linked to several top co-occurrence clusters. In an earlier analysis of roughly 560 of the donors, most TCR beta V segments were observed in productive rearrangements about 90% or about 30% of the time, broadly matching IMGT annotations. A few of the identified cytomegalovirus-associated TCR beta chains were confirmed in vitro to be specific for cytomegalovirus antigens. Presence/absence analyses assumed roughly uniform sequencing depth across donors, an assumption that may not hold. Cytomegalovirus status was reported to be diagnosed by the classifier with high specificity and sensitivity in both the original and validation cohorts. Most TCR sequences were observed very rarely across donors, whereas some public TCRs were present in many individuals. This cohort had only TCR beta chains sequenced, and the lack of alpha or paired-chain data limited which features could be detected. Immune exposure information for the cohort was limited to CMV serostatus. In a later analysis, most CMV-associated TCR beta chains were found to appear HLA-restricted, with HLA associations seemingly driven largely by CMV exposure. At a false discovery rate of 0.05, a later analysis linked some 18,000 TCR beta sequences to specific HLA alleles. When HLA alleles, especially DR and DQ, strongly co-occurred, attributing TCR associations to individual alleles was difficult. Correlated functional status among segregating V segments might be attributable to linkage disequilibrium, but an unknown experimental factor could not be ruled out. The study gave a list of about 160 TCR beta chains associated with cytomegalovirus. A later genetic analysis associated a missense DCLRE1C variant with V-gene and J-gene trimming of TCR beta chains, and an independent cohort replicated the association.

For CDR1 and CDR2, the germline V gene (reference sequence) lists SGHKS and YYEKEE. The CDR3 starts with the cysteine, ends with the phenylalanine, and has 14 residues. Just CDR3 DNA is preserved here, 42 bases in frame from base 1. Between the V and J ends, shortened by 2 bases and 4 bases respectively, the junction contains 12 bases. A few counts support this clone. Its antigen is not yet known. One base away there is no much larger clone; base qualities are not given. The cohort was made up of 650 to 700 healthy bone marrow donors. Cohort members were all nominally healthy when sampled, although unrecorded immune exposures were likely present. The donor tested CMV seropositive and was one of the 289 seropositive cohort members. Every donor gave a peripheral blood sample, and the peripheral blood mononuclear cells from that sample were used for TCR beta sequencing. Genomic DNA extraction from the blood cell samples was performed with the Qiagen DNeasy Blood Extraction Kit.

The source is a young woman in good health and CMV-seropositive. The rearrangement combines TRBV5-5 with TRBJ1-1; a weak D assignment points to TRBD1 (5 bases agree). The sequenced material came from PBMCs. Here the CDR3 is given as CASSFSYGGTEAFF. The DNA is as follows: TGTGCCAGCAGCTTTAGTTACGGGGGCACTGAAGCTTTCTTT. The full variable domain, with segments outside the CDR3 supplied by the reference TRBV5-5 and TRBJ1-1 proteins, appears as DAGVTQSPTHLIKTRGQQVTLRCSPISGHKSVSWYQQVLGQGPQFIFQYYEKEERGRGNFPDRFSARQFPNYSSELNVNALLLGDSALYLCASSFSYGGTEAFFGQGTRLTVV.